This T cell receptor (beta chain) was recorded in a study of T cells in narcolepsy. This CDR3 has 11 amino acids. Clones were read by immunoSEQ multiplex PCR, and TCRdb kept only the in-frame ones, dropping some. The profile shows under 35,000 clones, around 80% of them singletons. The TCR sequence derives from a human donor in good health. The sample was memory (CD45RA-) CD4+ T cells from blood. The gene calls are TRBV21-1 and TRBJ1-1. TRBV21-1 is marked as a pseudogene. CDR3 coding DNA: TGTGGCTACACAATTCGCACTGAAGCTTTCTTT. Protein: CGYTIRTEAFF.